One and the same sample provided the 2 T cell receptor beta chains below, sequenced in a study of blood T cell repertoires in COVID-19. Method: immunoSEQ multiplex PCR; TCRdb's copy keeps in-frame clones and lacks some. The table shows around 100,000 clones, with more than 85% occurring only once. Source material: peripheral blood. These receptors originate from a man between 50 and 59 years old with active COVID-19.

The rearrangement links TRBV19 to TRBJ1-4; TRBD1 matches 8 bases. Losses at the gene ends were 3 bases for V and 8 bases for J; bases not matched to a gene: 5. The CDR3 consists of 14 residues. Germline lookup yields CDR1 LNHDA and CDR2 SQIVND (reference sequence). This CDR3 reads CASSMGTGLEKLFF. The CDR3 region has the DNA TGTGCCAGTAGTATGGGGACAGGATTAGAAAAACTGTTTTTT.

The chain links TRBV6-6 to TRBJ2-2, with D perhaps TRBD1 (6 bases). The CDR3 has 14 residues. Germline CDR1 and CDR2: MNHNY and SVGAGI (reference sequence). V was pared by 8 bases and J by 2 bases, with 12 bases between. The CDR3 DNA reads as TGTGCCAGCCGTCGGACAGCAAACACCGGGGAGCTGTTTTTT. This sequence encodes CASRRTANTGELFF.